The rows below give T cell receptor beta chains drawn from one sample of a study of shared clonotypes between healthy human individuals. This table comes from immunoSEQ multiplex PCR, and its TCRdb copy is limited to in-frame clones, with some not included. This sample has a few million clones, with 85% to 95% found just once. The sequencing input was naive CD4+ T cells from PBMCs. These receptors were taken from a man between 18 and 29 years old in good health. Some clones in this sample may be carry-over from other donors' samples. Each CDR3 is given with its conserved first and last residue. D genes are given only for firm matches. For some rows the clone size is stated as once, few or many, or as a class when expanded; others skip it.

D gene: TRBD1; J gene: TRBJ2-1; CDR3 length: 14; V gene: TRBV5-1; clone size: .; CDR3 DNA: TGCGCCAGCAGCTTGGCAGGGGGCATGAATGAGCAGTTCTTC; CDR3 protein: CASSLAGGMNEQFF
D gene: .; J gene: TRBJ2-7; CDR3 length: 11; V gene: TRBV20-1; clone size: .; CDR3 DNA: TGCAGTGCCAGGGGGGCCTACGAGCAGTACTTC; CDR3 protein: CSARGAYEQYF
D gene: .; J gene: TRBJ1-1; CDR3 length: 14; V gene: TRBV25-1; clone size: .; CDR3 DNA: TGTGCCAGCAGTGACTACTGGGGGAACACTGAAGCTTTCTTT; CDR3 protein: CASSDYWGNTEAFF
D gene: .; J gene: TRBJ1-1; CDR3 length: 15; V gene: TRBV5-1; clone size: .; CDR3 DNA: TGCGCCAGCAGCGGAGATGGGGCCAGTCTCACCGGGGCTTTCTTT; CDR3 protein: CASSGDGASLTGAFF
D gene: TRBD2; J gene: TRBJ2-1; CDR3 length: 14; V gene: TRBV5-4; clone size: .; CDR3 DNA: TGTGCCAGCAGTCTTAGCGGGAACTGGAATGAGCAGTTCTTC; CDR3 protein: CASSLSGNWNEQFF
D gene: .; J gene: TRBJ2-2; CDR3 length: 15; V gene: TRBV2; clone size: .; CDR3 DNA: TGTGCCAGCAACCAGGGTGGGCGGCACACCGGGGAGCTGTTTTTT; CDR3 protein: CASNQGGRHTGELFF
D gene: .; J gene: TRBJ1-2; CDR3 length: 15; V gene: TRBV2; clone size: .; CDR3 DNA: TGTGCCAGCAGTCTGATCGTATCCACTAACTATGGCTACACCTTC; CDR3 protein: CASSLIVSTNYGYTF
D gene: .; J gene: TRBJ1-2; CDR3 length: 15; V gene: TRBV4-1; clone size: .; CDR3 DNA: TGCGCCAGCAGCCAAGATGCAACGGCGCATTTGGGCTACACCTTC; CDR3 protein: CASSQDATAHLGYTF
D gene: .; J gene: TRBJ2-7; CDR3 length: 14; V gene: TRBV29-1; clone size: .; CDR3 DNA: TGCAGCGTTGTATCCACCGGGGTCGGGTACGAGCAGTACTTC; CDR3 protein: CSVVSTGVGYEQYF
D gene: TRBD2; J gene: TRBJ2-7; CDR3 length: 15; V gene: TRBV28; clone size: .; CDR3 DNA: TGTGCCAGCAGATCTTCTAGCGGGAGGACCTACGAGCAGTACTTC; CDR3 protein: CASRSSSGRTYEQYF
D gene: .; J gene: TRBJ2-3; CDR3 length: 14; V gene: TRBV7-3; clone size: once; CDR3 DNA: TGTGCCAGCAGCCCAACAGGGACCCCAGATACGCAGTATTTT; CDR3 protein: CASSPTGTPDTQYF
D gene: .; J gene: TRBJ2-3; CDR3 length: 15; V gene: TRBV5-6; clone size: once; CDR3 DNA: TGTGCCAGCAGCTTGGAAGGTTTAGGCACAGATACGCAGTATTTT; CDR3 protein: CASSLEGLGTDTQYF
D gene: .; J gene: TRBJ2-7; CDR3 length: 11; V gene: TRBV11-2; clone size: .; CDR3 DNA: TGTGCCAGCGGAGAATCCTACGAGCAGTACTTC; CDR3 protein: CASGESYEQYF
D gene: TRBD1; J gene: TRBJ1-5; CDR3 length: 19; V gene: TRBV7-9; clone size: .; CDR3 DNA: TGTGCCAGCAGCCAGAGGTGTGACAGGGAAGGGAGTCAGGATCAGCCCCAGCATTTT; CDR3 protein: CASSQRCDREGSQDQPQHF
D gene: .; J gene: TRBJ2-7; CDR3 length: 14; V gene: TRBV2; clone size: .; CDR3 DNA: TGTGCCAGCAGGAATACCGGCTCTTCCTACGAGCAGTACTTC; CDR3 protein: CASRNTGSSYEQYF
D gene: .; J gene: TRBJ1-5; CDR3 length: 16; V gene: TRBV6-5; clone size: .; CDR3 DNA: TGTGCCAGCAGTTTTGGGGTGTGGGAGGGAGATCAGCCCCAGCATTTT; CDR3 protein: CASSFGVWEGDQPQHF
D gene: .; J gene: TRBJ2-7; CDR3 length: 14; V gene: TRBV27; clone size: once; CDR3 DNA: TGTGCCAGCCGCCTCAGGCGACAAGCCTACGAGCAGTACTTC; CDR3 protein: CASRLRRQAYEQYF
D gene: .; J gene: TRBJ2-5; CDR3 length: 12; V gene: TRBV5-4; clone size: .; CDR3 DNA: TGTGCCAGCAGCCGAAATCAAGAGACCCAGTACTTC; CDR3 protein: CASSRNQETQYF
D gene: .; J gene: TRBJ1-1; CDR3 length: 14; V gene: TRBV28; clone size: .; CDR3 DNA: TGTGCCAGCAGGAAATGGGGGCAGAACACTGAAGCTTTCTTT; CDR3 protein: CASRKWGQNTEAFF
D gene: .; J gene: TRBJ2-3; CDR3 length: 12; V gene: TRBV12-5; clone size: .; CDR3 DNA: TGTGCTAGTGGCCCGACAGTCAATACGCAGTATTTT; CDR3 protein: CASGPTVNTQYF
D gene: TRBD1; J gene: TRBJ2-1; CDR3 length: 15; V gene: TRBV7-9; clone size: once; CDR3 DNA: TGTGCCAGCAGCGAGGGACAGGGGAACTACAATGAGCAGTTCTTC; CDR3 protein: CASSEGQGNYNEQFF
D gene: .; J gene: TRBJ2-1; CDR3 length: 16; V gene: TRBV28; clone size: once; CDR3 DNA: TGTGCCAGCAGTCCTGGGACTTTGAGCTCCTACAATGAGCAGTTCTTC; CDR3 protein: CASSPGTLSSYNEQFF
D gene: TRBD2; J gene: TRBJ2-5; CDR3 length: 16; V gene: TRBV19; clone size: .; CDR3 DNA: TGTGCCAGTAGTAGGGGACTAGCGGGAGAAGGAGAGACCCAGTACTTC; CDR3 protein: CASSRGLAGEGETQYF
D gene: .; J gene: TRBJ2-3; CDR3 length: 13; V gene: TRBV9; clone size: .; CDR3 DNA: TGTGCCAGCGCGACTGATTCCACAGATACGCAGTATTTT; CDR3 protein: CASATDSTDTQYF
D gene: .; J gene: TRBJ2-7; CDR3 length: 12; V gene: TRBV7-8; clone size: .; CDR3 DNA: TGTGCCAGCAGCCCGTCCTTCGGGGAGCAGTACTTC; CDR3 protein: CASSPSFGEQYF
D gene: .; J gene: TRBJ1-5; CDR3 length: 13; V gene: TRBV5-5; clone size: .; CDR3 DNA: TGTGCCAGCAGCTTCGACAGGAATCAGCCCCAGCATTTT; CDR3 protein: CASSFDRNQPQHF
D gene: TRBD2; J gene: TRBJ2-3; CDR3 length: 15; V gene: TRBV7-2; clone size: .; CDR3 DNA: TGTGCCAGCAGCTTAGCAGCGGGAGGGCCAGATACGCAGTATTTT; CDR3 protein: CASSLAAGGPDTQYF
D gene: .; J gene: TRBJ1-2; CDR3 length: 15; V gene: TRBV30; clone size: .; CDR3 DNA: TGTGCCTGGAGTCGAACGGACAGAACTAACTATGGCTACACCTTC; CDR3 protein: CAWSRTDRTNYGYTF
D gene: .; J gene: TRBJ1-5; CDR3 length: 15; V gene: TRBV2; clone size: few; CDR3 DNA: TGTGCCAGCAGTGGTGACGGATCCTACAATCAGCCCCAGCATTTT; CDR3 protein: CASSGDGSYNQPQHF
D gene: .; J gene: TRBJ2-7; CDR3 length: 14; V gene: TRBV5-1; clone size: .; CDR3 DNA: TGCGCCAGCAGCTTGTCCCTTAACGGCTACGAGCAGTACTTC; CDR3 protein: CASSLSLNGYEQYF
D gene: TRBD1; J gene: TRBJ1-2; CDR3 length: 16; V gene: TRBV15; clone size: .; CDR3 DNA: TGTGCCACCAGCCCGGCCGCGGGACAGGGAGTATATGGCTACACCTTC; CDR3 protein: CATSPAAGQGVYGYTF
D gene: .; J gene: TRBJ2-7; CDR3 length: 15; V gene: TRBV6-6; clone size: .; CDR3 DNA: TGTGCCAGCAGCTCCGGGACGGCCGGCATCTACGAGCAGTACTTC; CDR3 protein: CASSSGTAGIYEQYF
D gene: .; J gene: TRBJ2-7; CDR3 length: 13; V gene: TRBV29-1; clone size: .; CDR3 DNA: TGCAGCGCCGAAACTCAGGGGTCCTACGAGCAGTACTTC; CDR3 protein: CSAETQGSYEQYF
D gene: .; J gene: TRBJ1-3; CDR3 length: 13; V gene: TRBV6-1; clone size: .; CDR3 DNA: TGTGCCAGCAGTGAAGGCGGAGGAAACACCATATATTTT; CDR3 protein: CASSEGGGNTIYF
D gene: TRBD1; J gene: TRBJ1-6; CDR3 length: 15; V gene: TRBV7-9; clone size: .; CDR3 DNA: TGTGCCAGCAGCTCCTGGGACAGAGCTAATTCACCCCTCCACTTT; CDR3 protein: CASSSWDRANSPLHF
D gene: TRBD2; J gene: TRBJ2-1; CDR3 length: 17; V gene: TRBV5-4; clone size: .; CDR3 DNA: TGTGCCAGCAGCTTGGGCGGTAGCGGGTTGAACTACAATGAGCAGTTCTTC; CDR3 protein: CASSLGGSGLNYNEQFF
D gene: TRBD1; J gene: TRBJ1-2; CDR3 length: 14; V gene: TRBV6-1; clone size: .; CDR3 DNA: TGTGCCAGCAGTAGAACAGGGGGCGGCTATGGCTACACCTTC; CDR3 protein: CASSRTGGGYGYTF
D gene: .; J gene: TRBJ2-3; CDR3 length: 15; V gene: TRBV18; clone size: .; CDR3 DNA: TGTGCCAGCTCACCACCAGGACAGACCACAGATACGCAGTATTTT; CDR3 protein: CASSPPGQTTDTQYF
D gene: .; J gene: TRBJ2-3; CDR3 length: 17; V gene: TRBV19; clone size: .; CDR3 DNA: TGTGCCAGTAGTCCGATCGAGGTAGCGGCCAGCACAGATACGCAGTATTTT; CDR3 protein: CASSPIEVAASTDTQYF
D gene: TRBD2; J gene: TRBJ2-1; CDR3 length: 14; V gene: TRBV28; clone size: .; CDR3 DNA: TGTGCCAGCGCGGGCGGGAGGTCCTACAATGAGCAGTTCTTC; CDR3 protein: CASAGGRSYNEQFF
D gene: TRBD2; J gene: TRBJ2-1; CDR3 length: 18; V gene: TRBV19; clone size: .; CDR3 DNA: TGTGCCAGTAGCCCTCTAACGGGCCCAGCGGGGTACTACAATGAGCAGTTCTTC; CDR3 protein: CASSPLTGPAGYYNEQFF
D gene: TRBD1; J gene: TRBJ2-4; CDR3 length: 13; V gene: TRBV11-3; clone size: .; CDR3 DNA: TGTGCCAGCAGCTCAGGGACAGCAAACATTCAGTACTTC; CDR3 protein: CASSSGTANIQYF
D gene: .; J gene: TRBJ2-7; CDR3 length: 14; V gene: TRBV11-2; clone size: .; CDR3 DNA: TGTGCCAGCAGCCTAAGGGGGGGGTTGGGAGAGCAGTACTTC; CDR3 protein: CASSLRGGLGEQYF
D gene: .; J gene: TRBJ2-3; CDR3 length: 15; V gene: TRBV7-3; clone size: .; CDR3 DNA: TGTGCCAGCAGCAGAGGGACTTTAGACACAGATACGCAGTATTTT; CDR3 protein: CASSRGTLDTDTQYF
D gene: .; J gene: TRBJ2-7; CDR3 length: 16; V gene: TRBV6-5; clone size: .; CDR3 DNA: TGTGCCAGCAGTTACGATGCAGGGCGAAGCTCCTACGAGCAGTACTTC; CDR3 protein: CASSYDAGRSSYEQYF
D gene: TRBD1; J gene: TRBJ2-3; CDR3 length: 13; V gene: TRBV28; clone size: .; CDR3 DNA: TGTGCCAGCAGGACAGGGGGGCCCGTTACGCAGTATTTT; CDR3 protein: CASRTGGPVTQYF
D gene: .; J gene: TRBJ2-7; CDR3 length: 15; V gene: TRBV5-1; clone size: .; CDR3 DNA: TGCGCCAGCAGCCCCCGACCCGTAAAACTCTCCGAGCAGTACTTC; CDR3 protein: CASSPRPVKLSEQYF
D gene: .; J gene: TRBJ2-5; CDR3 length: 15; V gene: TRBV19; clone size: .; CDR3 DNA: TGTGCCAGTAGTATAGGGTCGGATCTAGCAGAGACCCAGTACTTC; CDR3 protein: CASSIGSDLAETQYF
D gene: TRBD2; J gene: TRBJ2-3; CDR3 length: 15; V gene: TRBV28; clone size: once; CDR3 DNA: TGTGCCAGCAGTTCCGCGGGAGGAGACACAGATACGCAGTATTTT; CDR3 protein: CASSSAGGDTDTQYF
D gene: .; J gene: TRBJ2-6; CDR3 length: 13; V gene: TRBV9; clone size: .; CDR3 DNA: TGTGCCAGCAGCGTACCTGGGGCCAACGTCCTGACTTTC; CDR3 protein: CASSVPGANVLTF
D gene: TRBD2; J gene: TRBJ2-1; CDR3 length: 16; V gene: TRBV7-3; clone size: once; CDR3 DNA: TGTGCCAGCAGCTCCCAAGCGGGAGTATCCTACAATGAGCAGTTCTTC; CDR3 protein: CASSSQAGVSYNEQFF
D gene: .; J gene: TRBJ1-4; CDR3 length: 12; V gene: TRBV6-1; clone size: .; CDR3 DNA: TGTGCCAGCAGTGAAGGTCATGAAAAACTGTTTTTT; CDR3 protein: CASSEGHEKLFF